These 23 T cell receptor beta chains were sequenced from one sample in a study of post-analysis software for immune sequencing data. Study observations and caveats: TRBV5-6, TRBV5-1 and TRBV20-1 were among four to six TRBV segments more frequent in patients than controls.

These receptors lack a known antigen. Prepared TCR beta cDNA libraries contained unique molecular identifiers. TCRdb used MiXCR to reprocess the PCR reads, holding one entry per CDR3 protein. The top ten hold approximately 4.4% of the sample, which has hundreds of thousands of distinct CDR3 sequences, roughly half seen once. Sequenced: blood. These receptors all stem from a girl between 10 and 17 years old with multiple sclerosis.

The rearrangement joins TRBV7-9 to TRBJ2-7; D unresolved. The length of the CDR3 is 14 residues. Germline CDR1 reads SEHNR; CDR2 reads FQNEAQ (reference sequence). V was clipped by 5 bases and J by 6 bases, with 17 bases between them. The CDR3 DNA reads TGTGCCAGCAGCCTAGTCACTCTCGGCGGCGAGCAGTACTTC. It is translated as CASSLVTLGGEQYF.

This clonotype has just one count. The rearrangement links TRBV9 to TRBJ2-1; TRBD2 matches 14 bases. Trimming removed 0 bases from V and 6 bases from J; junction bases left unmatched: 5. In germline, CDR1 is SGDLS, CDR2 YYNGEE. CDR3 length: 17 amino acids. The CDR3 DNA follows: TGTGCCAGCAGCGTAGCCCCGACTAGCGGGAGGGGCAATGAGCAGTTCTTC. It translates to CASSVAPTSGRGNEQFF. The whole variable domain, remainder taken from reference TRBV9 and TRBJ2-1, is DSGVTQTPKHLITATGQRVTLRCSPRSGDLSVYWYQQSLDQGLQFLIQYYNGEERAKGNILERFSAQQFPDLHSELNLSSLELGDSALYFCASSVAPTSGRGNEQFFGPGTRLTVL.

The J gene is TRBJ2-7, the V gene TRBV20-1; unclear D gene. The V end was cut by 6 bases, the J end by 0 bases, with 15 bases between. This CDR3 contains 14 residues. CDR1 and CDR2 from the germline V gene are DFQATT and SNEGSKA (reference sequence). The CDR3 sequence: CSAGRSPFSYEQYF. CDR3 DNA sequence: TGCAGTGCCGGACGTTCTCCCTTCTCCTACGAGCAGTACTTC.

The DNA of the CDR3 is TGTGCCAGCAGCCCTAGTGCAGGAGCCTACGAGCAGTACTTC. This translates into CASSPSAGAYEQYF. This chain joins TRBV7-9 and TRBJ2-4; no definite D call. The DNA end is more similar to TRBJ2-7, so the J call may be wrong. The CDR3 loop spans 14 amino acids. Germline-derived CDR1 and CDR2 are SEHNR and FQNEAQ (reference sequence).

The V gene is TRBV6-5, the J gene TRBJ2-6; the match to TRBD1 covers 7 bases. Germline V gene data show CDR1 as MNHEY and CDR2 as SVGAGI. This CDR3 has 20 residues. V was pared by 0 bases and J by 0 bases, with 11 bases of the junction left unmatched. The CDR3 here is CASSYSPVRQGFSGANVLTF. The CDR3 DNA follows: TGTGCCAGCAGTTACTCCCCCGTGAGACAGGGTTTCTCTGGGGCCAACGTCCTGACTTTC.

In its sample, this clonotype was seen a few times. V gene TRBV29-1 combines with J gene TRBJ2-3; 8 bases agree with TRBD1. The germline CDR1 and CDR2 sequences are SQVTM and ANQGSEA. The length of the CDR3 is 13 residues. V was pared by 7 bases and J by 1 base, with 4 bases of the junction left unmatched. The chain's CDR3 is CSAQTGGTDTQYF. The CDR3 bases are TGCAGCGCTCAGACAGGGGGCACAGATACGCAGTATTTT.

This chain joins TRBV6-5 and TRBJ2-5; D call uncertain. The J call is doubtful: the DNA matches TRBJ2-7 better. The CDR3 length is 12 residues. The germline gives CDR1 MNHEY, CDR2 SVGAGI. The CDR3 spells CASRELGYEQYF. CDR3 bases: TGTGCCAGCAGAGAACTCGGGTACGAGCAGTACTTC.

The chain has TRBV7-9 and TRBJ2-1, with 8 bases matching TRBD1. The V segment lost 4 bases and the J segment 8 bases; nucleotides outside the gene matches: 10. The CDR3 spans 15 residues. Per the germline V gene, CDR1 is SEHNR and CDR2 is FQNEAQ (reference sequence). CDR3 bases: TGTGCCAGCAGCTCCCCGACAGGGGCGGTGGATGAGCAGTTCTTC. Its protein product is CASSSPTGAVDEQFF.

The chain has TRBV4-1 and TRBJ1-4, with 7 bases lining up with TRBD1. The V segment lost 3 bases and the J segment 8 bases; nucleotides outside the gene matches: 9. The CDR3 spans 15 residues. Germline-derived CDR1 and CDR2 are MGHRA and YSYEKL. In DNA form, the CDR3 reads TGCGCCAGCAGCCATCCAAGACAGGGTGACGAAAAACTGTTTTTT. Its translation: CASSHPRQGDEKLFF.

This clonotype was detected a few times. The rearrangement links TRBV20-1 to TRBJ2-1, with 9 nucleotides matching TRBD2. Germline CDR1 and CDR2: DFQATT and SNEGSKA (reference sequence). The CDR3 has 14 residues. The CDR3 spells CSPWAASGAHEQFF. The CDR3 region has the DNA TGCAGCCCCTGGGCGGCTAGCGGGGCCCATGAGCAGTTCTTC.

This clonotype was observed a handful of times. This chain links TRBV9 with TRBJ2-3; D ambiguous. V lost 0 bases and J 3 bases, leaving 11 bases between the germline ends. Germline assignment: CDR1 SGDLS and CDR2 YYNGEE. This CDR3 spans 15 amino acids. CDR3 DNA: TGTGCCAGCAGCGTAGTCGTAGGGTTAACAGATACGCAGTATTTT. This sequence encodes CASSVVVGLTDTQYF.

This clonotype came up a few times. V is TRBV29-1 and J is TRBJ1-2, with 11 nucleotides matching TRBD1. Germline V CDR1 and CDR2: SQVTM, ANQGSEA. V lost 5 bases and J lost 6; bases outside the gene matches: 2. This CDR3 region has 12 residues. CDR3 DNA: TGCAGCGTTTGGGACAGGGGGGATGGCTACACCTTC. Translated, it gives CSVWDRGDGYTF.

V and J are TRBV7-9 and TRBJ2-1, with D perhaps given as TRBD1 or TRBD2 (5 bases each). The CDR3 sequence is 15 residues long. The V end lost 5 bases, the J end lost 6 bases, and 17 bases lay between the germline ends. From germline, CDR1 is SEHNR and CDR2 FQNEAQ (reference sequence). CDR3 sequence (DNA): TGTGCCAGCAGCCGAGCCGGGGCTTCACGCAATGAGCAGTTCTTC. It encodes CASSRAGASRNEQFF. The entire variable domain, with the rest obtained from reference TRBV7-9 and TRBJ2-1, is as follows: DTGVSQNPRHKITKRGQNVTFRCDPISEHNRLYWYRQTLGQGPEFLTYFQNEAQLEKSRLLSDRFSAERPKGSFSTLEIQRTEQGDSAMYLCASSRAGASRNEQFFGPGTRLTVL.

This rearrangement joins TRBV7-6 to TRBJ2-7; the D call may be TRBD1 or TRBD2 (5 bases each). Germline CDR1 and CDR2: SGHVS and FNYEAQ. Trimming cost V 0 bases and J 5 bases, with 11 bases left between them. This CDR3 region has 14 residues. CDR3 sequence reads: CASSLAARGDEQYF. CDR3 DNA: TGTGCCAGCAGCTTAGCGGCCAGAGGGGACGAGCAGTACTTC.

The CDR3 nucleotides read TGCGCCACCCTGCGGGACAGGGGAACAGATACGCAGTATTTT. Translating gives CATLRDRGTDTQYF. The rearrangement links TRBV5-1 to TRBJ2-3, with 10 bases lining up with TRBD1. Germline V gives CDR1 SGHRS, CDR2 YFSETQ. The CDR3 is 14 amino acids. Germline trimming cut 9 bases from V and 3 bases from J; bases unmatched to any gene: 7.

This clonotype has a single count. The chain links TRBV20-1 to TRBJ2-4; D remains unclear. This CDR3 contains 15 residues. Trimming took 1 base from V and 0 from J, leaving 10 bases between them. Germline V gene sequence: CDR1 DFQATT, CDR2 SNEGSKA (reference sequence). The CDR3 DNA sequence: TGCAGTGCTAGAGGTGTATATCAAGCCAAAAACATTCAGTACTTC. It specifies CSARGVYQAKNIQYF.

This clonotype was observed many times. The CDR3 bases are TGCGCCAGCAGCCTGGACAGGGGTGATGGCTACACCTTC. Protein: CASSLDRGDGYTF. V and J are TRBV5-1 and TRBJ1-2, with 9 nucleotides matching TRBD1. Germline V CDR1 and CDR2: SGHRS, YFSETQ. The junction had 4 bases not matched to a gene; V was cut back by 4 bases and J by 6 bases. CDR3 length equals 13 residues. The entire variable domain, with the rest obtained from reference TRBV5-1 and TRBJ1-2, is as follows: KAGVTQTPRYLIKTRGQQVTLSCSPISGHRSVSWYQQTPGQGLQFLFEYFSETQRNKGNFPGRFSGRQFSNSRSEMNVSTLELGDSALYLCASSLDRGDGYTFGSGTRLTVV.

This clonotype turned up a few times. In DNA form, the CDR3 reads TGCAGTGCTAGTTCTTTGAGTGGAAGGAGGAGGAATGAGCAGTTCTTC. Protein: CSASSLSGRRRNEQFF. The chain employs TRBV20-1 and TRBJ2-1, with a possible D match to TRBD2 (5 bases). Germline V gene lookup returns CDR1 DFQATT and CDR2 SNEGSKA (reference sequence). Trimming took 3 bases from V and 7 from J, leaving 22 bases between them. The CDR3 totals 16 residues.

V and J are TRBV6-6 and TRBJ2-7, with TRBD1 matching over 7 bases. This CDR3 is built from 15 residues. Germline values: CDR1 MNHNY, CDR2 SVGAGI (reference sequence). Trimming cost V 5 bases and J 0 bases; bases outside gene matches: 7. The CDR3 DNA reads as TGTGCCAGCAGTATAACAGGGGTCGGCTCCTACGAGCAGTACTTC. It translates to CASSITGVGSYEQYF.

This chain connects TRBV13 to TRBJ2-7; D not certain. This CDR3 spans 14 amino acids. The V end was cut by 2 bases, the J end by 2 bases, with 10 bases between. The V gene's germline CDR1 is PRHDT and CDR2 FYEKMQ (reference sequence). CDR3 in DNA: TGTGCCAGCAGCTTACTGGGATACCCCTACGAGCAGTACTTC. Encoded protein: CASSLLGYPYEQYF.

The V call is TRBV20-1, the J call TRBJ2-4; D may correspond to TRBD1 or TRBD2 (5 bases each). Matching the DNA end better, TRBJ2-7 makes the J call doubtful. This CDR3 contains 13 residues. The germline V gene has CDR1 DFQATT and CDR2 SNEGSKA (reference sequence). The DNA for the CDR3 is TGCAGTGCTAGAGGGGACGCCCCCCACGAGCAGTACTTC. Encoded protein: CSARGDAPHEQYF.

The V and J genes are TRBV28 and TRBJ2-4, with 9 bases identical to TRBD1. Judging by the DNA end, TRBJ2-7 fits better; the J call may be wrong. The CDR3 contains 16 residues. Germline V gives CDR1 MDHEN, CDR2 SYDVKM. For the CDR3, the DNA is TGTGCCAGCAGCCCCTTGCGACAGGGGGTCTCCTACGAGCAGTACTTC. Encoded protein: CASSPLRQGVSYEQYF.

This chain connects TRBV12-3 or TRBV12-4 to TRBJ1-2, with unresolved D. The CDR3 loop spans 12 amino acids. V lost 5 bases and J 3 bases, leaving 7 bases between the germline ends. CDR3 amino acids: CASSRKDYGYTF. Written as DNA, the CDR3 is TGTGCCAGCAGTCGGAAGGACTATGGCTACACCTTC.